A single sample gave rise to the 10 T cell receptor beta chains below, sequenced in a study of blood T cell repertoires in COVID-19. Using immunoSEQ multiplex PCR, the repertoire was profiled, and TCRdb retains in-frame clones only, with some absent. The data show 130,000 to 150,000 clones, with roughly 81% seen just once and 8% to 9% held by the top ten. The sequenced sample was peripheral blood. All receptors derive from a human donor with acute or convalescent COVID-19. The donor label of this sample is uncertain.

CDR3 in amino acids: CASSQSVEQETQYF. The CDR3 coding sequence is TGTGCCAGCAGCCAGAGCGTGGAGCAAGAGACCCAGTACTTC. The V gene is TRBV3-1 (or the pseudogene TRBV3-2), the J gene TRBJ2-5, with D unresolved. Germline V CDR1 and CDR2: LGHDT, YNNKEL (reference sequence). Trimming stripped 3 bases from V and 2 bases from J, with 10 bases between. This CDR3 is 14 amino acids long.

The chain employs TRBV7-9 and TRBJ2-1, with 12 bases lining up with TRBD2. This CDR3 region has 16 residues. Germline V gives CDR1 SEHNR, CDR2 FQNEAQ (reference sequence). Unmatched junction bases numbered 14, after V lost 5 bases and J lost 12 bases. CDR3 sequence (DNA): TGTGCCAGCAGCCGACTAGCGGGGGACATCTCGGGAGGGCAGTTCTTC. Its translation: CASSRLAGDISGGQFF.

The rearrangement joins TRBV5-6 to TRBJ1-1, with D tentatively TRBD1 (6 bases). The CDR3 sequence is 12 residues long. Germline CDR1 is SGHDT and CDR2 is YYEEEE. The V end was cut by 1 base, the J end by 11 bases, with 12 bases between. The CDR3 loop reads CASSLPDRLAFF. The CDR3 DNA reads TGTGCCAGCAGCTTGCCTGACAGGTTGGCTTTCTTT.

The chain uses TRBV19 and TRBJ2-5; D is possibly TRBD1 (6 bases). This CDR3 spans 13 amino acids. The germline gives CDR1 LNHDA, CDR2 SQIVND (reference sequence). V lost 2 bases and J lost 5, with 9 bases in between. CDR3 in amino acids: CASSIQQGETQYF. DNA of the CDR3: TGTGCCAGTAGTATACAGCAGGGGGAGACCCAGTACTTC.

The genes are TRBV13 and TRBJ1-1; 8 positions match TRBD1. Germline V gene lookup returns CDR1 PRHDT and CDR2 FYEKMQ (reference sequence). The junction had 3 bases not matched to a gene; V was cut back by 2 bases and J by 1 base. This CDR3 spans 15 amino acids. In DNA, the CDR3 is TGTGCCAGCAGCTTACAGGGGGCGGGGAACACTGAAGCTTTCTTT. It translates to CASSLQGAGNTEAFF.

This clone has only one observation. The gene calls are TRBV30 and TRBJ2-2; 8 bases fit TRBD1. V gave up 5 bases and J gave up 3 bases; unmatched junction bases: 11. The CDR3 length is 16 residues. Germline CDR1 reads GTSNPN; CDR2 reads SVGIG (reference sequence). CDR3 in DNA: TGTGCCTGGGGGGTCCGGGACAGGTTTGACACCGGGGAGCTGTTTTTT. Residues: CAWGVRDRFDTGELFF.

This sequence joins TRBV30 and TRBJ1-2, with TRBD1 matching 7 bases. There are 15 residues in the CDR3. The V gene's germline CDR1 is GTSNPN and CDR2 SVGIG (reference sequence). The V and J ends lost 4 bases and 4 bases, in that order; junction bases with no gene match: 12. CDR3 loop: CAWTPPGTVLYGYTF. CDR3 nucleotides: TGTGCCTGGACCCCCCCGGGGACAGTCCTCTATGGCTACACCTTC.

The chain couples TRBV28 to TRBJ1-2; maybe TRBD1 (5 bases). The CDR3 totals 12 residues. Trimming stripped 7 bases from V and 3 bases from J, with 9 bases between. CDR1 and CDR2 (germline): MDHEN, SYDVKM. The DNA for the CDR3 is TGTGCCAGCACCCCAGGGCACTATGGCTACACCTTC. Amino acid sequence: CASTPGHYGYTF.

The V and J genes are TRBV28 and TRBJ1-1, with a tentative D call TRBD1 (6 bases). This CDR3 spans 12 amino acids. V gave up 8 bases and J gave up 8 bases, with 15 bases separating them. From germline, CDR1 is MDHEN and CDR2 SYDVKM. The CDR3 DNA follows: TGTGCCAGCTGCCCCCGACAGGAGGAAGCTTTCTTT. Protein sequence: CASCPRQEEAFF.

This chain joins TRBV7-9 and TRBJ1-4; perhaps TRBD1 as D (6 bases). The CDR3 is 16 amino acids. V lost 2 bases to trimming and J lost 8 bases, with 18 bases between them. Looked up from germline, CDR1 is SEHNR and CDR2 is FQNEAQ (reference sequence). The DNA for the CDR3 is TGTGCCAGCAGCTTATCCTCGAGCAGGGGAAGGGAAAAACTGTTTTTT. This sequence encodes CASSLSSSRGREKLFF.